These 13 T cell receptor beta chains were sequenced from one sample in a study of regulatory T cells in long-lasting Graves disease. Both iRepertoire HTBI primers and Arm-PCR of CDR3 regions were used to build the TCR beta libraries. TCRdb re-called the multiplex PCR reads through MiXCR, storing one row per CDR3 protein. The sample consists of 350,000 to 450,000 distinct CDR3 sequences, around 11% of them appearing once. Time point noted: newly diagnosed GD, antithyroid drugs for less than 3 months. Following extraction of RNA from PBMCs, that RNA was used to make the TCR library. These data also formed part of another study, on T cells in Graves' hyperthyroidism and ophthalmopathy.

The input for sequencing was peripheral blood mononuclear cells (PBMCs), taken at new diagnosis, from a patient treated with antithyroid drugs. The receptors come from a woman aged 18-29 years with Graves disease.

To note about this clonotype: Just one base apart from a much larger clone, this may be a read error. This chain joins TRBV10-3 and TRBJ1-1; D uncertain. Germline lookup yields CDR1 ENHRY and CDR2 SYGVKD. V was clipped by 4 bases and J by 4 bases, with 25 bases between them. The CDR3 is 18 residues long. The CDR3 spells CAISGYPAKHSWSTEAFF. CDR3 DNA: TGTGCCATCAGTGGGTACCCCGCCAAACACAGTTGGAGCACTGAAGCTTTCTTT.

This clonotype was seen at least ten times. The chain carries TRBV20-1 and TRBJ1-5, with D unclear. Germline CDR1 and CDR2: DFQATT and SNEGSKA (reference sequence). The germline V and J ends were trimmed by 5 bases and 2 bases, with 10 bases remaining between them. The CDR3 consists of 13 residues. DNA for the CDR3: TGCAGTGCTTTAAGAGGCGGCAATCAGCCCCAGCATTTT. Translation gives CSALRGGNQPQHF.

V usage is TRBV28 and J usage is TRBJ2-3; 12 bases map to TRBD1. After removal of 10 bases from V and 3 bases from J, the junction contained 8 bases not matched to a gene. The CDR3 consists of 15 residues. Looked up from germline, CDR1 is MDHEN and CDR2 is SYDVKM. The CDR3 nucleotides read TGTGCCACTCCCGGGGGACAGGGGGCAACAGATACGCAGTATTTT. Encoded protein: CATPGGQGATDTQYF.

This clonotype was recorded many times. This chain connects TRBV7-2 to TRBJ1-5; 8 nucleotides align to TRBD1. The CDR3 spans 15 residues. Trimming at V came to 3 bases and at J to 1 base, leaving 2 bases not matched to a gene. Per germline, CDR1 SGHTA and CDR2 FQGNSA. CDR3 bases: TGTGCCAGCAGCTTCGGACAGGGAAGCAATCAGCCCCAGCATTTT. It translates to CASSFGQGSNQPQHF. Using reference TRBV7-2 and TRBJ1-5 for the parts outside the CDR3, the full variable domain is GAGVSQSPSNKVTEKGKDVELRCDPISGHTALYWYRQSLGQGLEFLIYFQGNSAPDKSGLPSDRFSAERTGGSVSTLTIQRTQQEDSAVYLCASSFGQGSNQPQHFGDGTRLSIL.

The chain is built from TRBV6-2 or TRBV6-3 and TRBJ2-5, with 7 positions matching TRBD2. The V gene's germline CDR1 is MNHEY and CDR2 SVGEGT. CDR3 length equals 14 residues. With V trimmed by 4 bases and J by 1 base, 3 bases remained unmatched. The CDR3 DNA sequence: TGTGCCAGCAGTTCACTAGCGACCCAAGAGACCCAGTACTTC. As protein: CASSSLATQETQYF.

This clonotype was recorded at least ten times. This chain uses TRBV11-2 with TRBJ1-1; maybe TRBD1 (5 bases). Germline V gene lookup returns CDR1 SGHAT and CDR2 FQNNGV. The V and J ends lost 5 bases and 3 bases respectively, with 16 bases between them. There are 15 residues in the CDR3. CDR3 coding DNA: TGTGCCAGCAGCGGAGCCCTAGGCAGGGACACTGAAGCTTTCTTT. As protein: CASSGALGRDTEAFF.

In this sample, this clonotype turned up a few times. This sequence joins TRBV6-1 and TRBJ1-5, with no clear D. The CDR3 covers 14 residues. Germline lookup yields CDR1 MNHNS and CDR2 SASEGT. Trimming stripped 5 bases from V and 4 bases from J, with 12 bases between. CDR3 DNA sequence: TGTGCCAGCAGTCCGGCCAGAGCTAATCAGCCCCAGCATTTT. It translates to CASSPARANQPQHF.

This clonotype was counted ten times or more. This chain joins TRBV7-2 and TRBJ2-2; no definite D call. This CDR3 spans 16 amino acids. Germline V CDR1 and CDR2: SGHTA, FQGNSA. V gave up 5 bases and J gave up 4 bases, with 17 bases separating them. The CDR3: CASSLEPERSTGELFF. CDR3 sequence (DNA): TGTGCCAGCAGCCTTGAGCCAGAGAGGTCCACCGGGGAGCTGTTTTTT. The full variable domain, rest sourced from reference TRBV7-2 and TRBJ2-2, is GAGVSQSPSNKVTEKGKDVELRCDPISGHTALYWYRQSLGQGLEFLIYFQGNSAPDKSGLPSDRFSAERTGGSVSTLTIQRTQQEDSAVYLCASSLEPERSTGELFFGEGSRLTVL.

This clonotype was detected ten times or more. CDR3 residues: CASSVERDEQFF. In DNA, the CDR3 is TGTGCCAGCAGCGTCGAAAGGGATGAGCAGTTCTTC. This chain joins TRBV6-1 and TRBJ2-1; D gene uncertain. CDR1 is MNHNS and CDR2 is SASEGT in the germline V gene. The CDR3 covers 12 residues. Trimming stripped 6 bases from V and 8 bases from J, with 11 bases between.

The chain joins TRBV27 to TRBJ1-1; tentative D call: TRBD1 (5 bases). The CDR3 loop spans 15 amino acids. The V gene's germline CDR1 is MNHEY and CDR2 SMNVEV (reference sequence). V shed 3 bases and J shed 3 bases, with 14 bases lying between them. This chain's CDR3 is CASSFNRGGDTEAFF. CDR3 DNA sequence: TGTGCCAGCAGTTTTAATCGGGGGGGGGACACTGAAGCTTTCTTT.

The V call is TRBV4-3, the J call TRBJ1-2; D may be TRBD1 (6 bases). Trimming removed 4 bases at V and 2 bases at J, with 17 bases between. The CDR3 is made up of 16 amino acids. Germline V lookup: CDR1 LGHNA, CDR2 YSLEER. CDR3 bases: TGCGCCAGCAGCCGTGGGGTCGTGGACAGCAACTATGGCTACACCTTC. Translated, it gives CASSRGVVDSNYGYTF.

This clonotype was seen ten or more times. The V gene is TRBV2, the J gene TRBJ2-1; 8 bases agree with TRBD1. The germline gives CDR1 SNHLY, CDR2 FYNNEI. V was pared by 8 bases and J by 4 bases, with 4 bases of the junction left unmatched. This CDR3 contains 13 residues. The CDR3, as DNA: TGTGCCAGCTGCAGGGGGCTTTACAATGAGCAGTTCTTC. Encoded protein: CASCRGLYNEQFF.

This clonotype came up many times. The rearrangement joins TRBV11-2 to TRBJ2-3, with a tentative D call TRBD1 (6 bases). Germline V CDR1 and CDR2: SGHAT, FQNNGV. V dropped 4 bases and J dropped 2 bases, with 16 bases sitting between them. This CDR3 spans 16 amino acids. This CDR3 is CASSWRRGQNTDTQYF. The CDR3 DNA follows: TGTGCCAGCAGCTGGCGAAGAGGACAGAACACAGATACGCAGTATTTT.